Listed below are T cell receptor beta chains from one sample, sequenced in a study of blood T cell repertoires in COVID-19. Some clones are missing from TCRdb's copy, which holds only in-frame ones; the method was immunoSEQ multiplex PCR. This sample yields a few hundred thousand clones, of which around 84% are seen a single time; more than 9% belongs to the top ten. The sample consisted of PBMCs or T cells enriched from blood (not recorded which). These receptors were taken from a woman aged 18-29 years who had recovered from COVID-19. Each CDR3 is given with its conserved first and last residue. A D gene is named only where the DNA matches it firmly. For some rows the clone size is stated as once, few or many, or as a class when expanded; others skip it.

CDR3: CAMGTSEFTDTQYF; DNA: TGTGCCATGGGGACATCGGAATTCACAGATACGCAGTATTTT; J: TRBJ2-3; V: TRBV10-3; D: -; size: -; length: 14
CDR3: CASSPPGVAQSSYEQYF; DNA: TGCGCCAGCAGCCCGCCCGGAGTAGCGCAGAGCTCCTACGAGCAGTACTTC; J: TRBJ2-7; V: TRBV4-1; D: -; size: -; length: 17
CDR3: CASSEGGGAGQPQHF; DNA: TGTGCCAGCAGCGAAGGAGGGGGCGCGGGTCAGCCCCAGCATTTT; J: TRBJ1-5; V: TRBV9; D: TRBD1; size: -; length: 15
CDR3: CASSYGGTSAQETQYF; DNA: TGTGCCAGCAGTTACGGCGGGACTAGTGCTCAAGAGACCCAGTACTTC; J: TRBJ2-5; V: TRBV6-6; D: TRBD2; size: once; length: 16
CDR3: CASSLWEGGQTDTQYF; DNA: TGTGCCAGCAGCTTATGGGAGGGGGGACAAACAGATACGCAGTATTTT; J: TRBJ2-3; V: TRBV11-1; D: -; size: -; length: 16
CDR3: CASSSRRTQGGGTEAFF; DNA: TGTGCCAGCAGCTCCCGACGAACCCAGGGAGGGGGTACTGAAGCTTTCTTT; J: TRBJ1-1; V: TRBV9; D: -; size: -; length: 17
CDR3: CASSQPTGTFWEQYF; DNA: TGCGCCAGCAGCCAACCGACAGGGACCTTTTGGGAGCAGTACTTC; J: TRBJ2-7; V: TRBV4-1; D: TRBD1; size: -; length: 15
CDR3: CASSIGGNTEAFF; DNA: TGTGCCAGTAGTATCGGCGGGAACACTGAAGCTTTCTTT; J: TRBJ1-1; V: TRBV19; D: -; size: -; length: 13
CDR3: CASSSGSAETQYF; DNA: TGTGCCAGCAGCTCGGGATCAGCCGAGACCCAGTACTTC; J: TRBJ2-5; V: TRBV7-3; D: -; size: -; length: 13
CDR3: CAWREDRLPYGYTF; DNA: TGTGCCTGGAGAGAGGACAGGCTCCCCTATGGCTACACCTTC; J: TRBJ1-2; V: TRBV30; D: TRBD1; size: few; length: 14
CDR3: CASSLGGSQPQHF; DNA: TGTGCCAGCAGTTTAGGCGGTAGTCAGCCCCAGCATTTT; J: TRBJ1-5; V: TRBV27; D: -; size: few; length: 13
CDR3: CASSFSFRQETQYF; DNA: TGTGCCAGCAGCTTCTCTTTCAGACAAGAGACCCAGTACTTC; J: TRBJ2-5; V: TRBV5-4; D: -; size: -; length: 14
CDR3: CASSTSGMSGEQFF; DNA: TGTGCCAGCTCCACTAGCGGGATGTCTGGTGAGCAGTTCTTC; J: TRBJ2-1; V: TRBV18; D: TRBD2; size: -; length: 14
CDR3: CASSFGFSNQPQHF; DNA: TGTGCCAGCAGCTTCGGGTTTAGCAATCAGCCCCAGCATTTT; J: TRBJ1-5; V: TRBV7-9; D: -; size: -; length: 14
CDR3: CASSETSGSGANVLTF; DNA: TGCGCCAGCAGCGAGACTAGCGGCTCTGGGGCCAACGTCCTGACTTTC; J: TRBJ2-6; V: TRBV5-1; D: TRBD2; size: -; length: 16
CDR3: CASSTGRSSYNSPLHF; DNA: TGTGCCAGCAGTACAGGTCGTAGCTCCTATAATTCACCCCTCCACTTT; J: TRBJ1-6; V: TRBV2; D: -; size: -; length: 16
CDR3: CASSNRGYTEAFF; DNA: TGTGCCAGCAGCAACAGGGGTTACACTGAAGCTTTCTTT; J: TRBJ1-1; V: TRBV6-5; D: TRBD1; size: -; length: 13
CDR3: CASRETSGSTDTQYF; DNA: TGTGCCAGCAGGGAGACTAGCGGGAGCACAGATACGCAGTATTTT; J: TRBJ2-3; V: TRBV6-5; D: TRBD2; size: -; length: 15
CDR3: CASMLAQGASGYTF; DNA: TGTGCCAGCATGTTAGCACAGGGGGCGAGTGGCTACACCTTC; J: TRBJ1-2; V: TRBV6-6; D: TRBD1; size: -; length: 14
CDR3: CASSIRTGDISAEAFF; DNA: TGTGCCAGTAGTATAAGGACTGGGGACATTTCGGCGGAAGCTTTCTTT; J: TRBJ1-1; V: TRBV19; D: -; size: -; length: 16
CDR3: CASSPPLPGEAFF; DNA: TGTGCCAGCAGCCCCCCTCTGCCGGGGGAAGCTTTCTTT; J: TRBJ1-1; V: TRBV2; D: -; size: -; length: 13
CDR3: CASSSLSRFF; DNA: TGTGCCAGCAGCTCGTTGTCGCGGTTCTTC; J: TRBJ2-1; V: TRBV11-2; D: -; size: -; length: 10
CDR3: CALTGGFTEAFF; DNA: TGTGCCCTGACAGGGGGTTTCACTGAAGCTTTCTTT; J: TRBJ1-1; V: TRBV30; D: TRBD1; size: once; length: 12
CDR3: CASRRLTEAFF; DNA: TGTGCCAGCAGGCGATTAACTGAAGCTTTCTTT; J: TRBJ1-1; V: TRBV27; D: -; size: -; length: 11
CDR3: CASSLGGTSGYQETQYF; DNA: TGTGCCAGCAGTTTAGGGGGGACTAGCGGGTACCAAGAGACCCAGTACTTC; J: TRBJ2-5; V: TRBV28; D: TRBD2; size: -; length: 17
CDR3: CASSQTSGNTGELFF; DNA: TGTGCCAGCAGCCAGACTAGCGGGAACACCGGGGAGCTGTTTTTT; J: TRBJ2-2; V: TRBV5-4; D: TRBD2; size: once; length: 15
CDR3: CASRPGGTGHYGYTF; DNA: TGCGCCAGCAGGCCTGGCGGGACAGGGCACTATGGCTACACCTTC; J: TRBJ1-2; V: TRBV10-2; D: TRBD1; size: -; length: 15
CDR3: CASSLRTGVLGEQYF; DNA: TGTGCCAGCAGCTTAAGGACAGGGGTTCTGGGCGAGCAGTACTTC; J: TRBJ2-7; V: TRBV7-2; D: TRBD1; size: -; length: 15
CDR3: CASSLAGEGNEQFF; DNA: TGTGCCAGCAGCTTAGCGGGAGAGGGCAATGAGCAGTTCTTC; J: TRBJ2-1; V: TRBV11-2; D: -; size: -; length: 14
CDR3: CASSVGQGVNYGYTF; DNA: TGTGCCAGCAGCGTAGGGCAGGGGGTTAACTATGGCTACACCTTC; J: TRBJ1-2; V: TRBV9; D: TRBD1; size: -; length: 15
CDR3: CASSLVTSGGSYEQYF; DNA: TGTGCCAGCAGCTTGGTTACTAGCGGGGGCTCCTACGAGCAGTACTTC; J: TRBJ2-7; V: TRBV5-8; D: TRBD2; size: -; length: 16
CDR3: CASSVGQGKSPLHF; DNA: TGTGCCAGCAGCGTAGGCCAGGGCAAGTCACCCCTCCACTTT; J: TRBJ1-6; V: TRBV9; D: -; size: -; length: 14
CDR3: CASSSNPGGNEQFF; DNA: TGTGCCAGTAGTTCAAATCCAGGGGGCAATGAGCAGTTCTTC; J: TRBJ2-1; V: TRBV19; D: TRBD1; size: -; length: 14
CDR3: CASRELAGVVDEQFF; DNA: TGCGCCAGCAGGGAACTAGCGGGGGTCGTGGATGAGCAGTTCTTC; J: TRBJ2-1; V: TRBV10-2; D: TRBD2; size: -; length: 15
CDR3: CASSLDRAYNEQFF; DNA: TGCGCCAGCAGCTTGGACAGGGCTTACAATGAGCAGTTCTTC; J: TRBJ2-1; V: TRBV5-1; D: -; size: -; length: 14
CDR3: CASRHLGQGHGYTF; DNA: TGTGCAAGTCGCCATTTAGGACAGGGGCATGGCTACACCTTC; J: TRBJ1-2; V: TRBV12-2; D: -; size: -; length: 14
CDR3: CASSQGTPVYGYTF; DNA: TGTGCCAGCAGCCAAGGTACGCCAGTTTATGGCTACACCTTC; J: TRBJ1-2; V: TRBV4-2; D: -; size: -; length: 14
CDR3: CASSPPGANEQFF; DNA: TGCGCCAGCAGCCCCCCTGGGGCCAATGAGCAGTTCTTC; J: TRBJ2-1; V: TRBV4-1; D: -; size: -; length: 13
CDR3: CASSWRTGGELFF; DNA: TGTGCCAGCAGCTGGCGGACTGGCGGGGAGCTGTTTTTT; J: TRBJ2-2; V: TRBV5-6; D: -; size: -; length: 13
CDR3: CASSLLAGGAGELFF; DNA: TGCGCCAGCAGCTTGCTGGCAGGGGGCGCGGGGGAGCTGTTTTTT; J: TRBJ2-2; V: TRBV5-1; D: TRBD1; size: -; length: 15
CDR3: CASSLGNLSPLHF; DNA: TGTGCCAGCAGCTTGGGCAACCTTTCACCCCTCCACTTT; J: TRBJ1-6; V: TRBV7-9; D: -; size: -; length: 13
CDR3: CASTLSRGDNQPQHF; DNA: TGTGCCAGCACCCTAAGTCGGGGGGACAATCAGCCCCAGCATTTT; J: TRBJ1-5; V: TRBV28; D: -; size: -; length: 15
CDR3: CASRPTGVNTEAFF; DNA: TGTGCCAGCAGACCGACAGGGGTGAACACTGAAGCTTTCTTT; J: TRBJ1-1; V: TRBV7-9; D: TRBD1; size: -; length: 14
CDR3: CASSLMGLLGVNQPQHF; DNA: TGTGCCAGCAGCTTAATGGGACTTCTAGGGGTCAATCAGCCCCAGCATTTT; J: TRBJ1-5; V: TRBV7-3; D: -; size: -; length: 17
CDR3: CASSSGSNTEAFF; DNA: TGTGCCAGCAGCTCGGGGTCGAACACTGAAGCTTTCTTT; J: TRBJ1-1; V: TRBV5-4; D: -; size: -; length: 13
CDR3: CASSGTAGGSQFTEAFF; DNA: TGCGCCAGCAGCGGGACAGCGGGAGGCAGCCAATTTACTGAAGCTTTCTTT; J: TRBJ1-1; V: TRBV10-1; D: TRBD1; size: -; length: 17
CDR3: CSVDGGDFWEETQYF; DNA: TGCAGCGTTGATGGCGGGGACTTTTGGGAAGAGACCCAGTACTTC; J: TRBJ2-5; V: TRBV29-1; D: -; size: -; length: 15
CDR3: CATSDWEGGAGDNEQFF; DNA: TGTGCCACCAGTGATTGGGAAGGGGGAGCTGGGGACAATGAGCAGTTCTTC; J: TRBJ2-1; V: TRBV24-1; D: -; size: few; length: 17
CDR3: CASSLVASGAETQYF; DNA: TGTGCCAGCAGCTTAGTAGCTAGCGGGGCAGAGACCCAGTACTTC; J: TRBJ2-5; V: TRBV7-2; D: TRBD2; size: once; length: 15
CDR3: CASSRGQGADEQYF; DNA: TGCGCCAGCAGTAGGGGACAGGGGGCCGACGAGCAGTACTTC; J: TRBJ2-7; V: TRBV10-1; D: TRBD1; size: few; length: 14
CDR3: CASSSTTGGLSTEAFF; DNA: TGCGCCAGCAGCTCTACTACAGGGGGCTTAAGCACTGAAGCTTTCTTT; J: TRBJ1-1; V: TRBV5-1; D: TRBD1; size: -; length: 16
CDR3: CASSLQNSPLHF; DNA: TGTGCCAGCAGCTTACAGAATTCACCCCTCCACTTT; J: TRBJ1-6; V: TRBV7-2; D: -; size: -; length: 12
CDR3: CASRMDSYNEQFF; DNA: TGTGCCAGCAGAATGGACAGCTACAATGAGCAGTTCTTC; J: TRBJ2-1; V: TRBV27; D: -; size: -; length: 13
CDR3: CASSQGLAGGAGELFF; DNA: TGCGCCAGCAGCCAAGGACTAGCGGGAGGGGCCGGGGAGCTGTTTTTT; J: TRBJ2-2; V: TRBV4-1; D: TRBD2; size: -; length: 16
CDR3: CASSPWATNTEAFF; DNA: TGTGCCAGTAGTCCTTGGGCCACTAACACTGAAGCTTTCTTT; J: TRBJ1-1; V: TRBV19; D: -; size: -; length: 14
CDR3: CASSQREYEQFF; DNA: TGCGCCAGCAGCCAACGGGAGTATGAGCAGTTCTTC; J: TRBJ2-1; V: TRBV4-1; D: -; size: -; length: 12
CDR3: CASSVDGGSNEQFF; DNA: TGTGCCAGCAGCGTAGACGGGGGGTCCAATGAGCAGTTCTTC; J: TRBJ2-1; V: TRBV9; D: TRBD2; size: -; length: 14
CDR3: CASSDSPLAGGRNEQFF; DNA: TGTGCCAGCAGTGACTCCCCTCTAGCGGGGGGCCGCAATGAGCAGTTCTTC; J: TRBJ2-1; V: TRBV6-4; D: TRBD2; size: -; length: 17